This is a list of T cell receptor beta chains from one sample in a study of T-cell memory formation after mild COVID-19. TCRdb re-analysed the 5' RACE reads in MiXCR, keeping a single row per CDR3 protein. The sample records about 82,000 distinct CDR3 sequences, over 13% being singletons. Sample: PBMCs or a T cell subset sorted from them (not recorded which). Receptor source: a man aged 18 to 30 who had mild COVID-19 (a few samples of this study predate the infection). Cell type and time point are not known. Each CDR3 is given with its conserved first and last residue.

>TRBV9
CASSFDGTQETQYF
>TRBV25-1
CASSALAEQYF
>TRBV12-3/TRBV12-4
CASSTLETQYF
>TRBV5-1
CASSSGVTQYF
>TRBV7-2
CASSIGLAVETQYF
>TRBV4-3
CASSQDFLRDLEGYTF
>TRBV6-4
CASSDTNTGELFF
>TRBV28
CASSFPRAGTDTQYF
>TRBV12-3/TRBV12-4
CASKGAYGYTF
>TRBV7-8
CASSSRAKIGNTEAFF
>TRBV5-6
CASSLGQGWYEQYF
>TRBV6-1
CASSPTGPEAFF
>TRBV12-3/TRBV12-4
CASSHPPGTGELFF
>TRBV4-2
CASSQGQGAGEQFF
>TRBV5-4
CASSLGSAVDTQYF
>TRBV4-3
CASSQEGVGFTDTQYF
>TRBV4-1
CASSHKETNNREDHSPLHF
>TRBV2
CASSEMDDEQFF
>TRBV12-3/TRBV12-4
CASRPDRGRASYNEQFF
>TRBV4-3
CASSQGDREHEQYF
>TRBV29-1
CSVEDDGWTGELFF
>TRBV3-1
CASSPTGIGNTEAFF
>TRBV25-1
CASGDGYYGYTF
>TRBV12-3/TRBV12-4
CASSGPGQLNEKLFF
>TRBV4-1
CASSHLSGGVNEQFF
>TRBV4-3
CASSQAGERGWDTQYF
>TRBV29-1
CSVGGDPSYEQYF
>TRBV4-2
CASSQELRQLNTEAFF
>TRBV5-1
CASSLAGLEPTYEQYF
>TRBV12-3/TRBV12-4
CASSGTRLNTEAFF
>TRBV10-3
CAISMTDEQYF
>TRBV5-5
CASSLDTGAINYGYTF
>TRBV5-1
CASSLGYNQPQHF
>TRBV5-1
CASSPRGPYEQYF
>TRBV4-1
CASSQDGREGQIPLSPLHF
>TRBV5-6
CASSDDPSGALKETQYF
>TRBV11-2
CASSGTGTLYEQYF
>TRBV20-1
CSARERDSPTYEQYF
>TRBV5-1
CASSLGLAGSPDYNEQFF
>TRBV6-2/TRBV6-3
CASSYSPDGTYEQYF
>TRBV4-1
CASSQATGGSYNEQFF
>TRBV10-2
CATGTSGGHEQYF
>TRBV10-3
CAISGPRLAANTGELFF
>TRBV7-9
CARGSLDSGNTIYF
>TRBV11-3
CASSLGSGGEQFF
>TRBV6-5
CASSYLGGGLNEQFF
>TRBV18
CASSPLAGGKNIQYF
>TRBV7-9
CASSTELVTGELFF
>TRBV4-3
CASSQEEGPKNYGYTF
>TRBV4-1
CASSQPGQGVTGELFF
>TRBV24-1
CATSDFAADEQFF
>TRBV11-3
CASIFKGNYGNTIYF
>TRBV11-3
CASSREADTQYF
>TRBV19
CASSRGQGLSYGYTF
>TRBV4-3
CASSQTGTPFNTGELFF